The 6 T cell receptor beta chains in this list originate from one sample, sequenced in a study of T cells expressing NK-cell markers. TCRdb re-called the 5' RACE reads, yielding one record per CDR3 amino acid sequence without DNA. The sample yields roughly 280,000 distinct CDR3 sequences, of which the top ten take up approximately 0.39%. Sequencing was done on a sample of blood T cells: a sorted CD56 or NKG2C T cell subset, CD4+ or CD8+ T cells, or bulk PBMC T cells (not recorded which). The receptors stem from a man aged 18 to 29 in good health.

The rearrangement joins TRBV6-5 to TRBJ2-5; the TCRdb D gene call, TRBD2, has no DNA to confirm it. CDR3 length: 16 residues. CDR1 and CDR2 from the germline V gene are MNHEY and SVGAGI. The CDR3 here is CASSYRQGGVGETQYF.

The V call is TRBV6-2 or TRBV6-3, the J call TRBJ2-1. The CDR3 sequence is 13 residues long. In germline, CDR1 is MNHEY, CDR2 SVGEGT. CDR3 sequence reads: CASSYGGYNEQFF.

This chain connects TRBV7-2 to TRBJ2-1. The CDR3 is 14 amino acids. Germline CDR1 and CDR2: SGHTA and FQGNSA. The CDR3 sequence is CASSLMTRVSEQFF. The full variable domain, in which reference TRBV7-2 and TRBJ2-1 provide the parts outside the CDR3, is GAGVSQSPSNKVTEKGKDVELRCDPISGHTALYWYRQSLGQGLEFLIYFQGNSAPDKSGLPSDRFSAERTGGSVSTLTIQRTQQEDSAVYLCASSLMTRVSEQFFGPGTRLTVL.

J is TRBJ2-5 and V is TRBV7-2; TCRdb picks TRBD2, but there is no DNA to check that call. CDR3 size: 16 residues. Germline-derived CDR1 and CDR2 are SGHTA and FQGNSA. CDR3: CASSLALISGRGTQYF.

The V and J genes are TRBV7-8 and TRBJ2-1; TCRdb reports TRBD2, a call that lacks DNA to check it against. The CDR3 sequence is 19 residues long. Germline CDR1 and CDR2: SGHVS and FQNEAQ. The CDR3: CASSLEAAGATRTYNEQFF.

V is TRBV3-1 and J is TRBJ1-5; the TCRdb D gene call, TRBD1, has no DNA to confirm it. Germline-derived CDR1 and CDR2 are LGHDT and YNNKEL (reference sequence). The CDR3 consists of 15 residues. CDR3 amino acids: CASSQGPTGIQPQHF. The variable domain in full, completed from reference TRBV3-1 and TRBJ1-5, reads DTAVSQTPKYLVTQMGNDKSIKCEQNLGHDTMYWYKQDSKKFLKIMFSYNNKELIINETVPNRFSPKSPDKAHLNLHINSLELGDSAVYFCASSQGPTGIQPQHFGDGTRLSIL.